Each of the 14 T cell receptor beta chains below was sequenced from the same sample in a study of cytomegalovirus exposure and HLA in healthy donors. A multiplex PCR was run with 60 Vbeta primers and 13 Jbeta primers. TCRdb's table, derived via immunoSEQ multiplex PCR, lists solely in-frame clones and lacks some. Among around 120,000 clones, about 73% were seen once, and the ten largest hold around 4%. Input material: PBMCs. The receptors were gathered from a middle-aged woman in good health and CMV-seronegative.

The chain uses TRBV4-3 and TRBJ2-5; a weak D match, TRBD1 (5 bases). This CDR3 contains 15 residues. CDR1 and CDR2 from the germline V gene are LGHNA and YSLEER. Trimming removed 4 bases at V and 5 bases at J, with 17 bases between. The CDR3 DNA reads as TGCGCCAGCAGCCCCACCTTTCCAGGGTTTGAGACCCAGTACTTC. Its translation: CASSPTFPGFETQYF.

V usage is TRBV5-1 and J usage is TRBJ1-2; tentative D call: TRBD1 (6 bases). Trimming pared 3 bases from V and 2 bases from J, leaving 14 bases between. The CDR3 runs 15 residues. Germline V gene lookup returns CDR1 SGHRS and CDR2 YFSETQ. The CDR3 sequence is CASSSQGGGNYGYTF. CDR3 in DNA: TGCGCCAGCAGCTCCCAAGGGGGAGGGAACTATGGCTACACCTTC.

This clone appeared once. V gene TRBV7-9 combines with J gene TRBJ2-2; 7 nucleotides match TRBD2. The CDR3 is 15 amino acids. Germline assignment: CDR1 SEHNR and CDR2 FQNEAQ (reference sequence). V lost 3 bases and J lost 1; bases outside the gene matches: 2. CDR3 sequence: CASSFGGLNTGELFF. Written as DNA, the CDR3 is TGTGCCAGCAGCTTCGGGGGGTTGAACACCGGGGAGCTGTTTTTT.

This sequence joins TRBV9 and TRBJ1-2; 7 bases map to TRBD1. CDR3 length: 16 residues. The V segment lost 3 bases and the J segment 0 bases; nucleotides outside the gene matches: 8. Germline assignment: CDR1 SGDLS and CDR2 YYNGEE. The CDR3 DNA is TGTGCCAGCAGCGCGGGACAGTTTGCTTCTAACTATGGCTACACCTTC. This encodes CASSAGQFASNYGYTF.

Comments on this clone: Different DNA sequences within this sample yield the same CDR3. The chain employs TRBV18 and TRBJ2-1; D gene unclear. V was cut by 4 bases and J by 5 bases, with 3 bases left in between. The CDR3 totals 11 residues. In germline, CDR1 is KGHSH, CDR2 LQKENI. CDR3 sequence reads: CASSRDNEQFF. The DNA for the CDR3 is TGTGCCAGCTCACGAGACAATGAGCAGTTCTTC. The full variable domain, rest sourced from reference TRBV18 and TRBJ2-1, is NAGVMQNPRHLVRRRGQEARLRCSPMKGHSHVYWYRQLPEEGLKFMVYLQKENIIDESGMPKERFSAEFPKEGPSILRIQQVVRGDSAAYFCASSRDNEQFFGPGTRLTVL.

The CDR3 coding sequence is TGCGCCAGCAGCCCGGGACAGCCGAGCTCCTACGAGCAGTACTTC. The encoded protein is CASSPGQPSSYEQYF. This chain links TRBV5-1 with TRBJ2-7; 7 bases align to TRBD1. The ends lost 4 bases at V and 0 bases at J; junction bases unmatched: 7. CDR1 and CDR2 from the germline V gene are SGHRS and YFSETQ. This CDR3 comprises 15 residues.

V is TRBV9 and J is TRBJ2-1; perhaps TRBD1 as D (6 bases). Trimming pared 3 bases from V and 7 bases from J, leaving 17 bases between. CDR1 is SGDLS, CDR2 YYNGEE, per germline. The CDR3 loop spans 15 amino acids. CDR3 DNA: TGTGCCAGCAGCGCGACCGGTGACAGGCGGAATGAGCAGTTCTTC. This gives the protein CASSATGDRRNEQFF.

The chain is built from TRBV19 and TRBJ2-1; D might be TRBD1 (6 bases). This CDR3 contains 15 residues. V shed 1 base and J shed 4 bases, with 11 bases lying between them. CDR1 is LNHDA, CDR2 SQIVND, per germline (reference sequence). In DNA form, the CDR3 reads TGTGCCAGTAGTATAGGGTGGGGGCCTTACAATGAGCAGTTCTTC. It yields the protein CASSIGWGPYNEQFF.

This clone was observed a few times. This chain connects TRBV9 to TRBJ2-1, with TRBD2 matching over 10 bases. Trimming cost V 4 bases and J 7 bases; bases outside gene matches: 11. This CDR3 spans 16 amino acids. Germline V gives CDR1 SGDLS, CDR2 YYNGEE. The CDR3 DNA follows: TGTGCCAGCAGCCCGAGGAGCGGGGGGGCGTCTAATGAGCAGTTCTTC. It encodes CASSPRSGGASNEQFF.

This clone was found a few times. The sample holds other DNA sequences that translate to the same CDR3. The V and J genes are TRBV6-1 and TRBJ2-7, with D maybe TRBD2 (5 bases). This CDR3 region has 15 residues. V lost 4 bases and J 4 bases, leaving 17 bases between the germline ends. Germline V gene data show CDR1 as MNHNS and CDR2 as SASEGT. CDR3 DNA sequence: TGTGCCAGCAGTGCCGACCAGAAAGCGGCATACGAGCAGTACTTC. The encoded protein is CASSADQKAAYEQYF.

V usage is TRBV10-3 and J usage is TRBJ1-5, with a possible D match to TRBD1 (5 bases). CDR3 length: 14 amino acids. Germline V gives CDR1 ENHRY, CDR2 SYGVKD. V lost 2 bases, J lost 6 bases, and 11 bases lay in between. CDR3 in amino acids: CAISEVGRGQPQHF. CDR3 in DNA: TGTGCCATCAGTGAGGTGGGGCGCGGTCAGCCCCAGCATTTT.

The genes are TRBV5-1 and TRBJ2-1; TRBD1 aligns across 8 bases. This CDR3 has 14 amino acids. Trimming at V came to 5 bases and at J to 4 bases, leaving 5 bases not matched to a gene. Looked up from germline, CDR1 is SGHRS and CDR2 is YFSETQ. The CDR3 region has the DNA TGCGCCAGCAGTACGGACAGGGATTACAATGAGCAGTTCTTC. Amino acid sequence: CASSTDRDYNEQFF.

The chain carries TRBV6-5 and TRBJ1-1, with 8 bases fitting TRBD1. J was trimmed by 7 bases and V by 3 bases; bases with no gene match: 10. Germline CDR1 and CDR2: MNHEY and SVGAGI. The CDR3 extends over 15 amino acids. Written as DNA, the CDR3 is TGTGCCAGCAGTTATAGCCAGGGGGCGTTCCATGAAGCTTTCTTT. It codes for CASSYSQGAFHEAFF.

The gene calls are TRBV6-5 and TRBJ1-1; D not certain. There are 15 residues in the CDR3. V shed 2 bases and J shed 4 bases, with 14 bases lying between them. CDR1 and CDR2 from the germline V gene are MNHEY and SVGAGI. The CDR3 bases are TGTGCCAGCAGTTACAGGAGGCGGATAGGCACTGAAGCTTTCTTT. It translates to CASSYRRRIGTEAFF.